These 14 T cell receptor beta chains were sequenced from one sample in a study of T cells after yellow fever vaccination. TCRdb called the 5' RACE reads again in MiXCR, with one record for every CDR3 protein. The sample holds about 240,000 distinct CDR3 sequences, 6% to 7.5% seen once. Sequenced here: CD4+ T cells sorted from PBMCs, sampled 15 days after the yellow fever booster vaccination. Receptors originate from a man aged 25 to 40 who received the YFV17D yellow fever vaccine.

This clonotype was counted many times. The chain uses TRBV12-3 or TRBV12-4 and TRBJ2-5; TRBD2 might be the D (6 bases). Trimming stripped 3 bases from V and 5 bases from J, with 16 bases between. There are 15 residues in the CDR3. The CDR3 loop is CASSFQSGVRETQYF. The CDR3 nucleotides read TGTGCCAGCAGTTTCCAGTCGGGGGTTCGTGAGACCCAGTACTTC.

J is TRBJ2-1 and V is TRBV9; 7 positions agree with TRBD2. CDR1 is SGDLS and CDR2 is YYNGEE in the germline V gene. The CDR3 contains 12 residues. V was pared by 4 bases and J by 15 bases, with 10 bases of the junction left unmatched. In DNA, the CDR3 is TGTGCCAGCAGCTCCGGGCAGGGAGGGCTGTTCTTC. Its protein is CASSSGQGGLFF. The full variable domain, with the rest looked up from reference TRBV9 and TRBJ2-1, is DSGVTQTPKHLITATGQRVTLRCSPRSGDLSVYWYQQSLDQGLQFLIQYYNGEERAKGNILERFSAQQFPDLHSELNLSSLELGDSALYFCASSSGQGGLFFGPGTRLTVL.

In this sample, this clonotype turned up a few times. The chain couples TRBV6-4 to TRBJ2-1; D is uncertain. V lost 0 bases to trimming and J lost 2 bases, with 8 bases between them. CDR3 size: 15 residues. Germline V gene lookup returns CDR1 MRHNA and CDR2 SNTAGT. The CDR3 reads CASSDSTYPYNEQFF. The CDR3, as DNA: TGTGCCAGCAGTGACTCGACTTACCCCTACAATGAGCAGTTCTTC.

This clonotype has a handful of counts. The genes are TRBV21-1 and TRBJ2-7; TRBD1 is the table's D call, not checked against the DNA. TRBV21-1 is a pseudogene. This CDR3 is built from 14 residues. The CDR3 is CASSTPDTIYEQYF. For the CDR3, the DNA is TGTGCCAGCAGCACTCCGGACACTATCTACGAGCAGTACTTC.

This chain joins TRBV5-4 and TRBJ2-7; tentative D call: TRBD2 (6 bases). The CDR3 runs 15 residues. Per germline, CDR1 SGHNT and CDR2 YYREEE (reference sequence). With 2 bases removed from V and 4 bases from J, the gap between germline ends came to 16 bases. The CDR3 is CASSFLGTPRYEQYF. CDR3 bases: TGTGCCAGCAGCTTCTTGGGGACTCCCAGGTACGAGCAGTACTTC.

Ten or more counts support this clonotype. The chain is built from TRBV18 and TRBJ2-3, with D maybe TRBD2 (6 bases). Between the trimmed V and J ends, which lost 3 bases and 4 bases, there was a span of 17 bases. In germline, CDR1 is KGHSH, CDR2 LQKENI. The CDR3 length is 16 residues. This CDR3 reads CASSPLGATRSDTQYF. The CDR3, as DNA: TGTGCCAGCTCACCTCTTGGGGCGACTAGATCAGATACGCAGTATTTT.

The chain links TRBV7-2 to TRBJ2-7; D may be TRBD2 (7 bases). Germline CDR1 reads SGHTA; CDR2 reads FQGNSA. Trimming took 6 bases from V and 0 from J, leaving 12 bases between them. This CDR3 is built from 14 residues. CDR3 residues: CASSLRGGSYEQYF. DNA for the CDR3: TGTGCCAGCAGTTTAAGGGGGGGCTCCTACGAGCAGTACTTC.

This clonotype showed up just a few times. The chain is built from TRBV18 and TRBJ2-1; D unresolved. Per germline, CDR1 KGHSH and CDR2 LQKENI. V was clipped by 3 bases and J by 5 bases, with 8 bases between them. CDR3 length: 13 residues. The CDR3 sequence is CASSPSIDNEQFF. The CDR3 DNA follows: TGTGCCAGCTCACCCTCGATTGACAATGAGCAGTTCTTC. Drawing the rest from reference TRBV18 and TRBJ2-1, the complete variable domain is NAGVMQNPRHLVRRRGQEARLRCSPMKGHSHVYWYRQLPEEGLKFMVYLQKENIIDESGMPKERFSAEFPKEGPSILRIQQVVRGDSAAYFCASSPSIDNEQFFGPGTRLTVL.

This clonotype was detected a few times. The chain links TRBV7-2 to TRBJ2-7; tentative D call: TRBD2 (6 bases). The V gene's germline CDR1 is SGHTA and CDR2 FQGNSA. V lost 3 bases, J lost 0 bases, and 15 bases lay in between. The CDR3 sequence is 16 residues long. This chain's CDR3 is CASSFKRTTSSYEQYF. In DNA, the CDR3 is TGTGCCAGCAGCTTTAAAAGGACTACGAGCTCCTACGAGCAGTACTTC.

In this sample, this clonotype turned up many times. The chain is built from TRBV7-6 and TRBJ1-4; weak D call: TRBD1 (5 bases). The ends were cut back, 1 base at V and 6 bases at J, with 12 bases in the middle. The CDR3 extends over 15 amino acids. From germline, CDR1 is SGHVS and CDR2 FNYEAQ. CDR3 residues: CASSLEAGRDEKLFF. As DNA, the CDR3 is TGTGCCAGCAGCTTAGAGGCAGGGAGGGATGAAAAACTGTTTTTT.

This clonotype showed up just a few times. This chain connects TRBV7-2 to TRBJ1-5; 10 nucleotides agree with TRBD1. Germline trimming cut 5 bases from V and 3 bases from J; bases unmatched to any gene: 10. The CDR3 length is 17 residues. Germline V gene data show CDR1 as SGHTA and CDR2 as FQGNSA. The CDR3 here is CASSAMTGGTFNQPQHF. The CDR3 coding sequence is TGTGCCAGCAGCGCGATGACAGGGGGCACTTTCAATCAGCCCCAGCATTTT. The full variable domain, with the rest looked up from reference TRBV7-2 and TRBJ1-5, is GAGVSQSPSNKVTEKGKDVELRCDPISGHTALYWYRQSLGQGLEFLIYFQGNSAPDKSGLPSDRFSAERTGGSVSTLTIQRTQQEDSAVYLCASSAMTGGTFNQPQHFGDGTRLSIL.

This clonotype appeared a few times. CDR3 region: CASSQDVTSGTPYNEQFF. The CDR3 bases are TGCGCCAGCAGCCAAGATGTGACTAGCGGGACCCCCTACAATGAGCAGTTCTTC. The gene calls are TRBV4-3 and TRBJ2-1, with 11 bases matching TRBD2. The CDR3 is 18 amino acids. Germline-derived CDR1 and CDR2 are LGHNA and YSLEER. V gave up 0 bases and J gave up 2 bases; unmatched junction bases: 6.

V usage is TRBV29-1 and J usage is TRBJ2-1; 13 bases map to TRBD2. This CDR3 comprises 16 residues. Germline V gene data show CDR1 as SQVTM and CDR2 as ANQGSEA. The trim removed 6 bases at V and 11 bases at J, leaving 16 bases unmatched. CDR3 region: CSVRGIGTSGTAKQFF. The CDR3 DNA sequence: TGCAGCGTGCGAGGCATAGGGACTAGCGGGACGGCCAAGCAGTTCTTC.

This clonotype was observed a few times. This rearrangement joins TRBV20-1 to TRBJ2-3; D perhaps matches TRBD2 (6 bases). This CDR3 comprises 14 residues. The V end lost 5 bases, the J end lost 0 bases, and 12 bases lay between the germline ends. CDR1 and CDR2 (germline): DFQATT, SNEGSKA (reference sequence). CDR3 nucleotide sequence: TGCAGTGCTTTCAGCGGGTTGAGCACAGATACGCAGTATTTT. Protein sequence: CSAFSGLSTDTQYF.